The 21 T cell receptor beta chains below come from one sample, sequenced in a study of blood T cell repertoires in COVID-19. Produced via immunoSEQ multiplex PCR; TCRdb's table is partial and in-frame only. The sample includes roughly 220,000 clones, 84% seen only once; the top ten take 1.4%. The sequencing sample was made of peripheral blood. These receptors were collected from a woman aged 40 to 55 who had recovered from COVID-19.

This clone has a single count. This CDR3 is CASSQVVAGELFF. CDR3 bases: TGTGCCAGCAGCCAAGTTGTCGCCGGGGAGCTGTTTTTT. This rearrangement joins TRBV3-1 (or the pseudogene TRBV3-2) to TRBJ2-2; the D is unclear. The CDR3 runs 13 residues. Trimming cost V 1 base and J 6 bases, with 6 bases left between them. CDR1 and CDR2 from the germline V gene are LGHDT and YNNKEL (reference sequence).

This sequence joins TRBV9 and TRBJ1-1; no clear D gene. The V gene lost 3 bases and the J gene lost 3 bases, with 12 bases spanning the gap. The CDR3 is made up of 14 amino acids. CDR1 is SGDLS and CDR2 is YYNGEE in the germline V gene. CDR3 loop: CASSEWAGDTEAFF. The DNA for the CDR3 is TGTGCCAGCAGCGAGTGGGCCGGGGACACTGAAGCTTTCTTT.

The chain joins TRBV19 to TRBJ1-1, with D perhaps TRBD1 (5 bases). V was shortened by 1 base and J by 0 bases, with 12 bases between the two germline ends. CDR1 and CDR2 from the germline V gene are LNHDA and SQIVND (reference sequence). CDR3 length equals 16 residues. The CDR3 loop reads CASSIAGGRMNTEAFF. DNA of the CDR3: TGTGCCAGTAGTATAGCCGGGGGACGGATGAACACTGAAGCTTTCTTT.

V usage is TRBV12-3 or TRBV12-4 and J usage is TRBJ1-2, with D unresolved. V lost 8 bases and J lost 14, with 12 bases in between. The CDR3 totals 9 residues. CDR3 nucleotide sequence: TGTGCCAGCGGCCCTCCGCCTACCTTC. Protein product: CASGPPPTF.

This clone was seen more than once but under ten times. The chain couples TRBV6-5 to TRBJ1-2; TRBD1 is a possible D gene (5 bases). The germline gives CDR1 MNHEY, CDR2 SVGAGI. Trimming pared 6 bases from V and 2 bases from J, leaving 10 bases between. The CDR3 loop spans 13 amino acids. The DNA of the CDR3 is TGTGCCAGCAGAGGGGTGGGGAACTATGGCTACACCTTC. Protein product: CASRGVGNYGYTF.

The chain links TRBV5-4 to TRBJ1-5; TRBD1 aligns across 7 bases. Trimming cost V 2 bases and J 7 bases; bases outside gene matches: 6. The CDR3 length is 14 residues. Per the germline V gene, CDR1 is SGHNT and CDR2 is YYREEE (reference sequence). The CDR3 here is CASSFQGGEQPQHF. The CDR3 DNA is TGTGCCAGCAGCTTTCAGGGGGGTGAACAGCCCCAGCATTTT.

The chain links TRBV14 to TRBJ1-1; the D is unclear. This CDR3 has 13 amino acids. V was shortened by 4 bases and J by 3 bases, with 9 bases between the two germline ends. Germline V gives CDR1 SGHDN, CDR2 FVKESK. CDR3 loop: CASSLLTDTEAFF. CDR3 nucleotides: TGTGCCAGCAGCCTCCTAACGGACACTGAAGCTTTCTTT.

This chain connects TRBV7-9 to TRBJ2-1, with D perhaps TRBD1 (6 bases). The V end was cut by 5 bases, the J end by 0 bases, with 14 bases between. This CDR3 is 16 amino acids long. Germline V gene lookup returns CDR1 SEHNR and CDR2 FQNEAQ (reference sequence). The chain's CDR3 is CASSATTGSSYNEQFF. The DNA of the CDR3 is TGTGCCAGCAGCGCTACAACAGGGAGCTCCTACAATGAGCAGTTCTTC.

The CDR3 reads CASSGDRAGELFF. DNA for the CDR3: TGTGCCAGCAGCGGGGACAGGGCCGGGGAGCTGTTTTTT. The chain carries TRBV9 and TRBJ2-2; 9 nucleotides match TRBD1. Germline V lookup: CDR1 SGDLS, CDR2 YYNGEE. V shed 3 bases and J 6 bases; nucleotides not matched to a gene: 0. This CDR3 comprises 13 residues. Drawing the rest from reference TRBV9 and TRBJ2-2, the complete variable domain is DSGVTQTPKHLITATGQRVTLRCSPRSGDLSVYWYQQSLDQGLQFLIQYYNGEERAKGNILERFSAQQFPDLHSELNLSSLELGDSALYFCASSGDRAGELFFGEGSRLTVL.

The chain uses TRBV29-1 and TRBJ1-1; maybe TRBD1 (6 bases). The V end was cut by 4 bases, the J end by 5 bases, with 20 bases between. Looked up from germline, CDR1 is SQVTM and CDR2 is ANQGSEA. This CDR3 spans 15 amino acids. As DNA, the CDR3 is TGCAGCGTTGGGTCGCCTTTGACAGGCGATACTGAAGCTTTCTTT. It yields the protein CSVGSPLTGDTEAFF.

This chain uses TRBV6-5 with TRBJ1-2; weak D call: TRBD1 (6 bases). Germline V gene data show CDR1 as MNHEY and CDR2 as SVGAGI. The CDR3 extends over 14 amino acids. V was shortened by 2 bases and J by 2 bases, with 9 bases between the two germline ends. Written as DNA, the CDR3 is TGTGCCAGCAGTTACCAGGACAGAAACTATGGCTACACCTTC. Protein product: CASSYQDRNYGYTF.

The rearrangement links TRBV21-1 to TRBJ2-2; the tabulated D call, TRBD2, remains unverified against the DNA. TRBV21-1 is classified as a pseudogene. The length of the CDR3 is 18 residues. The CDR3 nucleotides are TGTGCCAGCAGCAGCCGGCCGAAAGGAACTAGAAACACCGGGGAGCTGTTTTTT. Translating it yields CASSSRPKGTRNTGELFF.

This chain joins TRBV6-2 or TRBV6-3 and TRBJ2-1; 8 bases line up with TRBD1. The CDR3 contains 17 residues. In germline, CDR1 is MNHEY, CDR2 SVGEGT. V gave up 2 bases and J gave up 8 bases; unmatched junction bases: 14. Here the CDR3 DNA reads TGTGCCAGCAGTTACGAGCTGGGACAGGCTATACAATATGAGCAGTTCTTC. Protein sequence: CASSYELGQAIQYEQFF.

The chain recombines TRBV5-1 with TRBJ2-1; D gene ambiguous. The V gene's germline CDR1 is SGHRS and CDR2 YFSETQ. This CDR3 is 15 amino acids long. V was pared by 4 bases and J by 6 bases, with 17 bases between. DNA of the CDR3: TGCGCCAGCAGCCCAGTCGTGGCTCGCAGCAATGAGCAGTTCTTC. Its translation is CASSPVVARSNEQFF.

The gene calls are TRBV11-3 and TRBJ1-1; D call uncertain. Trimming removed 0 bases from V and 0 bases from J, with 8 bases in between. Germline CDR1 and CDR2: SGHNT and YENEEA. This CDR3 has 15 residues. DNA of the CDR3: TGTGCCAGCAGCTTAGACGCCCGAGTGAACACTGAAGCTTTCTTT. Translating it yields CASSLDARVNTEAFF.

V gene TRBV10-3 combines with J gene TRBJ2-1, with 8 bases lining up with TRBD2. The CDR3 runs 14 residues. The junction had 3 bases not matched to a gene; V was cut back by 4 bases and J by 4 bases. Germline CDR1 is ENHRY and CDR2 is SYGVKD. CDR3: CAISVGGGYNEQFF. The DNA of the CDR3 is TGTGCCATCAGTGTCGGGGGGGGGTACAATGAGCAGTTCTTC.

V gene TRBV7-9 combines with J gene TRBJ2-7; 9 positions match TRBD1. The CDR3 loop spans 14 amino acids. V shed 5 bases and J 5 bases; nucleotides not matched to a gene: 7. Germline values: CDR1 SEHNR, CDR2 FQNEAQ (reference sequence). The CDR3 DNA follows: TGTGCCAGCAGCCACAGGGACAGGGCACACGAGCAGTACTTC. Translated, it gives CASSHRDRAHEQYF.

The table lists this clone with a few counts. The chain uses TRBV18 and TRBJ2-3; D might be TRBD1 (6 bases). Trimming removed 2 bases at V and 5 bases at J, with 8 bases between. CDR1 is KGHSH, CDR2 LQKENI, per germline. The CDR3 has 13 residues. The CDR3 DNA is TGTGCCAGCTCACCATGGGACATAGATACGCAGTATTTT. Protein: CASSPWDIDTQYF. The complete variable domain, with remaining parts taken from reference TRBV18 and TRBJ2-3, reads NAGVMQNPRHLVRRRGQEARLRCSPMKGHSHVYWYRQLPEEGLKFMVYLQKENIIDESGMPKERFSAEFPKEGPSILRIQQVVRGDSAAYFCASSPWDIDTQYFGPGTRLTVL.

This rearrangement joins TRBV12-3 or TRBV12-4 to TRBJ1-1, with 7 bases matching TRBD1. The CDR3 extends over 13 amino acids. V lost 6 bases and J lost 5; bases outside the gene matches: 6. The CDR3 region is CASRGTGVTEAFF. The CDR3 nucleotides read TGTGCCAGCAGGGGAACAGGGGTTACTGAAGCTTTCTTT.

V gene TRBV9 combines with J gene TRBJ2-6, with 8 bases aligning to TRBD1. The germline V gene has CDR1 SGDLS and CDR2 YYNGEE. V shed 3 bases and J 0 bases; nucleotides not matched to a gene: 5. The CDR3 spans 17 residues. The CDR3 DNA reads TGTGCCAGCAGCGGGGACAGGACCAGCTCTGGGGCCAACGTCCTGACTTTC. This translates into CASSGDRTSSGANVLTF.

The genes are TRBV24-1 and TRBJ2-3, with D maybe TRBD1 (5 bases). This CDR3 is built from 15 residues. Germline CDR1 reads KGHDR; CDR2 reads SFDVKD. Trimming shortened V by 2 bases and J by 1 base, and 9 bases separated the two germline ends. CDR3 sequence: CATSDYATGTDTQYF. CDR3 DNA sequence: TGTGCCACCAGTGATTACGCGACAGGCACAGATACGCAGTATTTT.